The 10 T cell receptor beta chains presented below share a single source sample, sequenced in a study of T-cell memory formation after mild COVID-19. Each CDR3 protein is one row after TCRdb ran MiXCR on the 5' RACE reads. The sample yields about 410,000 distinct CDR3 sequences, 23% seen once. The sample taken for sequencing was PBMCs or a T cell subset sorted from them (not recorded which). These receptors were obtained from an adult woman who had mild COVID-19 (a few samples of this study predate the infection). Cell type and time point are not known.

This chain links TRBV7-8 with TRBJ1-1; TRBD1 is a possible D gene (5 bases). CDR1 SGHVS and CDR2 FQNEAQ come from the germline V gene. Trimming stripped 1 base from V and 4 bases from J, with 7 bases between. The CDR3 consists of 13 residues. CDR3 sequence: CASSLEGITEAFF. CDR3 sequence (DNA): TGTGCCAGCAGCTTAGAGGGGATCACTGAAGCTTTCTTT.

The gene calls are TRBV18 and TRBJ2-3; the match to TRBD1 covers 10 bases. Per germline, CDR1 KGHSH and CDR2 LQKENI. With V trimmed by 2 bases and J by 4 bases, 3 bases remained unmatched. This CDR3 comprises 15 residues. CDR3 residues: CASSPGGTGADTQYF. The CDR3 coding sequence is TGTGCCAGCTCACCAGGGGGGACAGGGGCAGATACGCAGTATTTT.

This clonotype has only a few counts. The chain joins TRBV29-1 to TRBJ2-2; tentatively, D is TRBD1 or TRBD2 (6 bases each). This CDR3 spans 15 amino acids. CDR1 is SQVTM and CDR2 is ANQGSEA in the germline V gene. The V and J ends lost 3 bases and 3 bases respectively, with 14 bases between them. The CDR3 region is CSVDPRGVHTGELFF. The CDR3, as DNA: TGCAGCGTTGACCCGAGGGGGGTCCACACCGGGGAGCTGTTTTTT.

This clonotype was recorded a few times. The chain combines TRBV5-1 with TRBJ1-1; D is unresolved. The CDR3 is made up of 15 amino acids. Germline CDR1 is SGHRS and CDR2 is YFSETQ. Deletions cut 5 bases from V and 4 bases from J, with 18 bases between. As DNA, the CDR3 is TGCGCCAGCAGTCTGATTGTGGCAGTCGGCACTGAAGCTTTCTTT. Protein: CASSLIVAVGTEAFF.

This clonotype was seen a handful of times. The V gene is TRBV10-3, the J gene TRBJ2-7; 8 nucleotides align to TRBD1. The V and J ends lost 10 bases and 2 bases, in that order; junction bases with no gene match: 4. The CDR3 consists of 12 residues. The V gene's germline CDR1 is ENHRY and CDR2 SYGVKD. This chain's CDR3 is CANGQGTYEQYF. DNA for the CDR3: TGTGCCAACGGACAGGGAACCTACGAGCAGTACTTC.

In its sample, this clonotype was seen many times. CDR3 DNA sequence: TGTGCCAGCAGCCAAGCGCTAGCGGGAGTCTTGTCCTACAATGAGCAGTTCTTC. Protein product: CASSQALAGVLSYNEQFF. This chain links TRBV4-2 with TRBJ2-1, with 10 bases lining up with TRBD2. The germline CDR1 and CDR2 sequences are LGHNA and YNFKEQ. The CDR3 has 18 residues. The V segment lost 1 base and the J segment 1 base; nucleotides outside the gene matches: 7.

This clonotype showed up many times. The CDR3 nucleotides read TGCAGTGCTCAGACGGGGGGAGCAACCTACGAGCAGTACTTC. This gives the protein CSAQTGGATYEQYF. The chain is built from TRBV20-1 and TRBJ2-7, with 7 positions matching TRBD2. Looked up from germline, CDR1 is DFQATT and CDR2 is SNEGSKA (reference sequence). This CDR3 is built from 14 residues. The junction had 9 bases not matched to a gene; V was cut back by 5 bases and J by 2 bases.

The V gene is TRBV10-3, the J gene TRBJ2-6; the D is unclear. V lost 7 bases and J lost 2, with 3 bases in between. The CDR3 runs 12 residues. Germline assignment: CDR1 ENHRY and CDR2 SYGVKD. As DNA, the CDR3 is TGTGCCATCATGGCTGGGGCCAACGTCCTGACTTTC. Encoded protein: CAIMAGANVLTF.

The chain uses TRBV7-9 and TRBJ2-2; weak D call: TRBD2 (6 bases). CDR1 and CDR2 from the germline V gene are SEHNR and FQNEAQ (reference sequence). Trimming took 5 bases from V and 4 from J, leaving 20 bases between them. The CDR3 extends over 17 amino acids. For the CDR3, the DNA is TGTGCCAGCAGCCCACCCCTTACCCTGGGGGGCACCGGGGAGCTGTTTTTT. Its protein product is CASSPPLTLGGTGELFF.

V gene TRBV12-3 or TRBV12-4 combines with J gene TRBJ1-5; D remains ambiguous. CDR3 length: 14 amino acids. Deletions cut 7 bases from V and 6 bases from J, with 16 bases between. The CDR3 DNA is TGTGCCAGCACCTCCCGGATGGTGGTTCAGCCCCAGCATTTT. It yields the protein CASTSRMVVQPQHF.